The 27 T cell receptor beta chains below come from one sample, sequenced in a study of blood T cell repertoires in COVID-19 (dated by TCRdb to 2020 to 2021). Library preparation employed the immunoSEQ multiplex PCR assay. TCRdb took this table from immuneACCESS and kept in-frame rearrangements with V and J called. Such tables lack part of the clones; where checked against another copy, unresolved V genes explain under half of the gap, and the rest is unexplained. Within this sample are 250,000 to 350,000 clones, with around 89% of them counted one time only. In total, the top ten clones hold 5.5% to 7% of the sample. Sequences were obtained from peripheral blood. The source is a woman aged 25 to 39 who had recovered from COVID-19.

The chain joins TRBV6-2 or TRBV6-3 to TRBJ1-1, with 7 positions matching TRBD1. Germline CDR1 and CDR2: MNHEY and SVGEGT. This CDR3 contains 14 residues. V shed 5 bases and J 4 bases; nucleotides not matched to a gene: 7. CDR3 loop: CASSRGDSITEAFF. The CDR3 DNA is TGTGCCAGCAGTAGGGGGGACAGCATCACTGAAGCTTTCTTT.

The CDR3 DNA follows: TGCGCCACCGCGACAGATACTTCCTACGAGCAGTACTTC. This translates into CATATDTSYEQYF. The chain carries TRBV5-1 and TRBJ2-7; tentatively, D is TRBD1 (5 bases). The germline gives CDR1 SGHRS, CDR2 YFSETQ. The CDR3 spans 13 residues. Between the trimmed V and J ends, which lost 9 bases and 1 base, there was a span of 14 bases.

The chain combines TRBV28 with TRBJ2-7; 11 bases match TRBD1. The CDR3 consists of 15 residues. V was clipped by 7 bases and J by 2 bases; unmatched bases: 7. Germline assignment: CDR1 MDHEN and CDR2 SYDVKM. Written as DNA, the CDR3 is TGTGCCAGCAATCAACCGGGACAGGGGGCCTACGAGCAGTACTTC. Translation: CASNQPGQGAYEQYF.

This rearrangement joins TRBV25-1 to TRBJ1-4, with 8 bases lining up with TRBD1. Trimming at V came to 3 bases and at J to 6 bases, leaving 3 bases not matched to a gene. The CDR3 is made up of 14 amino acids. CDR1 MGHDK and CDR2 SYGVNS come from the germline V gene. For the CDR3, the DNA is TGTGCCAGCAGTGACAGGGGGCTGGATGAAAAACTGTTTTTT. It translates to CASSDRGLDEKLFF.

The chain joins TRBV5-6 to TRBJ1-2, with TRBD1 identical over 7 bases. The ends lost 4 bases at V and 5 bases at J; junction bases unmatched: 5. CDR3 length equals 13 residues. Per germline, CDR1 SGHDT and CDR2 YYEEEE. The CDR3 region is CASSGQAVYGYTF. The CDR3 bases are TGTGCCAGCAGCGGACAGGCCGTGTATGGCTACACCTTC.

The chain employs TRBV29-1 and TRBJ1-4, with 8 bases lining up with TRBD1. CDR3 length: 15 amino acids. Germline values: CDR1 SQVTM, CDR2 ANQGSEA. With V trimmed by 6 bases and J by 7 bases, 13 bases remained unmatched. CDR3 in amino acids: CSVSGRDRGGEKLFF. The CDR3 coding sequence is TGCAGCGTCTCAGGAAGAGACAGGGGCGGTGAAAAACTGTTTTTT.

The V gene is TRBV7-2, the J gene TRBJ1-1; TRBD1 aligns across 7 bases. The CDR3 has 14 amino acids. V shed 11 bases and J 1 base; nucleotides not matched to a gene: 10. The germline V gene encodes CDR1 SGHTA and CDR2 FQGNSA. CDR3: CASGPQGGNTEAFF. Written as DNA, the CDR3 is TGTGCCTCGGGCCCCCAGGGGGGGAACACTGAAGCTTTCTTT.

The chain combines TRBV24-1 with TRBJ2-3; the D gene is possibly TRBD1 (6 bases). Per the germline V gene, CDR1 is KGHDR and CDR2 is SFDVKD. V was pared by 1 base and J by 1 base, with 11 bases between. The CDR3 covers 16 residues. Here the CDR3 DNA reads TGTGCCACCAGTGATTTCACAGGGAAAGGCACAGATACGCAGTATTTT. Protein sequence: CATSDFTGKGTDTQYF.

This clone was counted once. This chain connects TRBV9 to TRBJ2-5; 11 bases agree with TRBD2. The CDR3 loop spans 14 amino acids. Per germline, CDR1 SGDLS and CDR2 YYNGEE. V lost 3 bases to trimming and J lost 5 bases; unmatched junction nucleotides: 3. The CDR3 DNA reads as TGTGCCAGCAGCGCACTAGCGGGGGTTGAGACCCAGTACTTC. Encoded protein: CASSALAGVETQYF.

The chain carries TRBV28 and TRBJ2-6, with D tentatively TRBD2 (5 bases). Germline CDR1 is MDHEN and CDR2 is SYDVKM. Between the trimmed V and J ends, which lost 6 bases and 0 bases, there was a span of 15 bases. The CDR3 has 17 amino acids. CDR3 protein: CASSDGVGRSGANVLTF. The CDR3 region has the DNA TGTGCCAGCAGCGACGGGGTAGGGCGCTCTGGGGCCAACGTCCTGACTTTC.

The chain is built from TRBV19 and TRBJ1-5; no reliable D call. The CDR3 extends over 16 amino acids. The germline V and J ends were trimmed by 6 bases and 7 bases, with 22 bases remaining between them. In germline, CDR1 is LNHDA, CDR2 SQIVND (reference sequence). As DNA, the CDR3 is TGTGCCAGTAGCCCCCTCGGGCGAGGGTACGGGCAGCCCCAGCATTTT. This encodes CASSPLGRGYGQPQHF.

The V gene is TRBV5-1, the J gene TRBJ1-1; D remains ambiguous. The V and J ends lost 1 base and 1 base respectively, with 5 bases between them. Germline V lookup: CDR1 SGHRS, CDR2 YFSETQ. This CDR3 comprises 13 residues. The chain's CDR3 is CASSLQWNTEAFF. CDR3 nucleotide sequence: TGCGCCAGCAGCTTGCAATGGAACACTGAAGCTTTCTTT.

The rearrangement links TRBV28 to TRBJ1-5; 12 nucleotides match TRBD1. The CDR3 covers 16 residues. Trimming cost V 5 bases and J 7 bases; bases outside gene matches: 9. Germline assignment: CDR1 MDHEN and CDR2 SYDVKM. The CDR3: CASSPGTGGAIQPQHF. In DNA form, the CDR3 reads TGTGCCAGCAGTCCAGGGACAGGGGGCGCGATACAGCCCCAGCATTTT. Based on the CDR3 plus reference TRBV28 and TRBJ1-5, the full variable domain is DVKVTQSSRYLVKRTGEKVFLECVQDMDHENMFWYRQDPGLGLRLIYFSYDVKMKEKGDIPEGYSVSREKKERFSLILESASTNQTSMYLCASSPGTGGAIQPQHFGDGTRLSIL.

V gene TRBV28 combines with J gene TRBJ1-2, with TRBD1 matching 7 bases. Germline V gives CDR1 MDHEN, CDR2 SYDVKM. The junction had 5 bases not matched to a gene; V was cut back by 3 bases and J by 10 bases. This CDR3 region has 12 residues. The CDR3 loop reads CASSFTDRDYTF. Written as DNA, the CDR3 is TGTGCCAGCAGTTTCACCGACAGGGACTACACCTTC.

CDR3 sequence (DNA): TGCGCCAGTTCCCGACAGGGGTCGGTTGGTGGCTACACCTTC. Translated: CASSRQGSVGGYTF. The rearrangement links TRBV10-1 to TRBJ1-2, with TRBD1 matching over 8 bases. Losses at the gene ends were 9 bases for V and 7 bases for J; bases not matched to a gene: 13. Germline CDR1 WNHNN, CDR2 SYGVQD (reference sequence). CDR3 length: 14 amino acids.

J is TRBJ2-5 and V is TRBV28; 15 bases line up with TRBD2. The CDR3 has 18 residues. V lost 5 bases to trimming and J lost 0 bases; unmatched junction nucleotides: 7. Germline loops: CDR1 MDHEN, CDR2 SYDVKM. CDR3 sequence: CASSLGTSGGRNQETQYF. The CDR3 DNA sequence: TGTGCCAGCAGTCTCGGGACTAGCGGGGGGAGAAACCAAGAGACCCAGTACTTC.

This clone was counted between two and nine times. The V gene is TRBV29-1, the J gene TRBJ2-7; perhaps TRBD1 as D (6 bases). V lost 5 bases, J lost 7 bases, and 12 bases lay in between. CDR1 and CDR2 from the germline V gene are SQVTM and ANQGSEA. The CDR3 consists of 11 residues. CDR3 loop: CSVRQEGEQYF. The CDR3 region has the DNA TGCAGCGTTCGACAGGAAGGGGAGCAGTACTTC.

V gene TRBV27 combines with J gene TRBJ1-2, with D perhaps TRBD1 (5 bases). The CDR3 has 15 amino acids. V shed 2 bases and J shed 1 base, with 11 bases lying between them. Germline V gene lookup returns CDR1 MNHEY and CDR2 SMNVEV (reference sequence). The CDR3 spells CASSLDSGINYGYTF. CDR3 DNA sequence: TGTGCCAGCAGTTTAGACAGTGGGATTAACTATGGCTACACCTTC.

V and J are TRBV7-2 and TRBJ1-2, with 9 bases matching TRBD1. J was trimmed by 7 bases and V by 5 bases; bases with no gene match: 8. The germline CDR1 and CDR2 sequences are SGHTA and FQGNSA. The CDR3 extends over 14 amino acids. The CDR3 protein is CASSPAKTGGGYTF. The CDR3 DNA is TGTGCCAGCAGCCCCGCCAAGACAGGGGGTGGCTACACCTTC.

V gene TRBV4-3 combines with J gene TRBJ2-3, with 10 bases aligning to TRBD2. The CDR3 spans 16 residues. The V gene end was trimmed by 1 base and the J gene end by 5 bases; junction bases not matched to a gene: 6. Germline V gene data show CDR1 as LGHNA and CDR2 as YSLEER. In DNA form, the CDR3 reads TGCGCCAGCAGCCAAGTCAGCGGGGGGGCGGTAGATACGCAGTATTTT. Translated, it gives CASSQVSGGAVDTQYF.

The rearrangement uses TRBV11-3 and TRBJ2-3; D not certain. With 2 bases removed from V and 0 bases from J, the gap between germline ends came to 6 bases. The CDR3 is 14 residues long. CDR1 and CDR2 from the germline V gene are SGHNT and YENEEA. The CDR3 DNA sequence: TGTGCCAGCAGCTTATCCCCAAGCACAGATACGCAGTATTTT. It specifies CASSLSPSTDTQYF.

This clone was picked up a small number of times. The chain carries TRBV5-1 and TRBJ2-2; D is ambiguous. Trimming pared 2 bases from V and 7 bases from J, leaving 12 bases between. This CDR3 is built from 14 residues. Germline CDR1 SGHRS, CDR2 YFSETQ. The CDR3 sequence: CASSLDKPDGELFF. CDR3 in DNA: TGCGCCAGCAGCTTAGACAAGCCTGACGGGGAGCTGTTTTTT.

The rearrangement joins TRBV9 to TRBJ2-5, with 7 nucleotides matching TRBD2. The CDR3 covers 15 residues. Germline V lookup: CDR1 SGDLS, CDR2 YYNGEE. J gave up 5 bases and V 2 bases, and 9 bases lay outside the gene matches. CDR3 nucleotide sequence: TGTGCCAGCAGCGTGGCGGGGGACTTGTCCGAGACCCAGTACTTC. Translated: CASSVAGDLSETQYF. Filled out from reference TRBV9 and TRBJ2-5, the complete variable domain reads DSGVTQTPKHLITATGQRVTLRCSPRSGDLSVYWYQQSLDQGLQFLIQYYNGEERAKGNILERFSAQQFPDLHSELNLSSLELGDSALYFCASSVAGDLSETQYFGPGTRLLVL.

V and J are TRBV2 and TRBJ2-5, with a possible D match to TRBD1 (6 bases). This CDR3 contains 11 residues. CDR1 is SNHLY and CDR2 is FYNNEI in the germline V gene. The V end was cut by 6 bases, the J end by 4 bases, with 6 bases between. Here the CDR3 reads CASRQGETQYF. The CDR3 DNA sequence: TGTGCCAGCAGACAGGGAGAGACCCAGTACTTC.

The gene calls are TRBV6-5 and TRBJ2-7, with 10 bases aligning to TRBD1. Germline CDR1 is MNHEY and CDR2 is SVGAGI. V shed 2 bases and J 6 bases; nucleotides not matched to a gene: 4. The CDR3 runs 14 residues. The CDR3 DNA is TGTGCCAGCAGTTACCCCCGGGACAGGGGCGAGCAGTACTTC. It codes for CASSYPRDRGEQYF.

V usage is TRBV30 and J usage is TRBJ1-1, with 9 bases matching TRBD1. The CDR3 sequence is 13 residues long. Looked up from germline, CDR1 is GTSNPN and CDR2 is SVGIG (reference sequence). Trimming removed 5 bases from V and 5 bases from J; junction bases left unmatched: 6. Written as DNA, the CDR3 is TGTGCCTGGGAGGGGACAGGGCGTACTGAAGCTTTCTTT. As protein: CAWEGTGRTEAFF.

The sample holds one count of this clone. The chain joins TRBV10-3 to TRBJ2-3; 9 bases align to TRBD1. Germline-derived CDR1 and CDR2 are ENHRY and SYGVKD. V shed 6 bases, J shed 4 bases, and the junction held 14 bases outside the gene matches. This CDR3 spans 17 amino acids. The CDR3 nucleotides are TGTGCCATCAGGGGGCTTAGGACAGGGGAGGAGGCAGATACGCAGTATTTT. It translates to CAIRGLRTGEEADTQYF.